Presented here are 25 T cell receptor beta chains from one specimen sequenced in a study of graft-versus-host responses after intestinal transplantation (dated by TCRdb to the early 2020s). No antigens are known for them. This specimen's time point label, per the study, means: cells obtained before transplantation from donor or recipient. Receptor libraries were prepared by the immunoSEQ multiplex PCR assay. The clones in this table, taken by TCRdb from immuneACCESS, are in-frame only. Not every clone is retained; where verified, under half of the shortfall comes from an unresolved V gene, and the cause of the rest is unknown. The sample table records roughly 110,000 clones; about nine tenths of these occur just once. Around 0.7% of the sample is held by the ten biggest clonotypes. The specimen comprised unstimulated CD4+ T cells sorted from spleen or lymph node cells, sampled before transplant. These receptors were taken from a human donor who was the organ donor for an intestinal transplant.

This clone was observed once. Other nucleotide sequences from this sample produce the same CDR3. The chain couples TRBV19 to TRBJ1-4, with 10 bases lining up with TRBD1. CDR3 length: 16 residues. The J segment lost 5 bases and the V segment lost 4 bases, leaving 7 bases of the junction unmatched. The germline gives CDR1 LNHDA, CDR2 SQIVND (reference sequence). Here the CDR3 reads CASSSHDRGRNEKLFF. In nucleotides, the CDR3 is TGTGCCAGTAGTAGCCACGACAGGGGGCGGAATGAAAAACTGTTTTTT.

This chain joins TRBV27 and TRBJ2-6; 9 bases align to TRBD1. CDR1 is MNHEY and CDR2 is SMNVEV in the germline V gene (reference sequence). The CDR3 has 16 amino acids. The V and J ends lost 6 bases and 3 bases, in that order; junction bases with no gene match: 6. CDR3 protein: CASSKGTGIGANVLTF. CDR3 in DNA: TGTGCCAGCAGCAAAGGGACAGGGATTGGGGCCAACGTCCTGACTTTC.

Only one count was recorded for this clone. The rearrangement links TRBV11-2 to TRBJ2-5; TRBD2 might be the D (6 bases). Germline V CDR1 and CDR2: SGHAT, FQNNGV. V was trimmed by 5 bases and J by 5 bases, leaving 15 bases between them. The CDR3 has 14 amino acids. CDR3 loop: CASSKGLFQETQYF. CDR3 nucleotide sequence: TGTGCCAGCAGCAAGGGACTTTTCCAGGAGACCCAGTACTTC.

CDR3 DNA sequence: TGTGCCAGTAGTAATGGACAGAGAAGGGATGGCTACACCTTC. This codes for CASSNGQRRDGYTF. This sequence joins TRBV19 and TRBJ1-2; maybe TRBD1 (6 bases). The V gene lost 4 bases and the J gene lost 6 bases, with 15 bases spanning the gap. The CDR3 extends over 14 amino acids. Per germline, CDR1 LNHDA and CDR2 SQIVND (reference sequence).

This clone was picked up a small number of times. The chain joins TRBV10-2 to TRBJ2-7; D is undetermined. Germline CDR1 reads WSHSY; CDR2 reads SAAADI. The V end was cut by 0 bases, the J end by 4 bases, with 1 base between. This CDR3 region has 11 residues. The CDR3 reads CASSESYEQYF. The CDR3 DNA reads TGCGCCAGCAGTGAGTCGTACGAGCAGTACTTC.

The count of this clone is one. The J gene is TRBJ1-3, the V gene TRBV18; 11 nucleotides match TRBD1. Germline V CDR1 and CDR2: KGHSH, LQKENI. With V trimmed by 8 bases and J by 0 bases, 6 bases remained unmatched. The CDR3 spans 16 residues. The CDR3: CASTAGTGGSGNTIYF. DNA for the CDR3: TGTGCCAGCACTGCCGGGACAGGGGGCTCTGGAAACACCATATATTTT.

This chain links TRBV5-4 with TRBJ2-1; TRBD2 matches 14 bases. Germline trimming cut 4 bases from V and 0 bases from J; bases unmatched to any gene: 9. There are 19 residues in the CDR3. Germline CDR1 is SGHNT and CDR2 is YYREEE (reference sequence). The CDR3 sequence is CASSTGLAGAPSSYNEQFF. The CDR3 DNA sequence: TGTGCCAGCAGCACGGGACTAGCGGGGGCCCCGAGCTCCTACAATGAGCAGTTCTTC.

The chain couples TRBV11-2 to TRBJ2-3, with D tentatively TRBD2 (5 bases). The CDR3 has 14 residues. Germline CDR1 reads SGHAT; CDR2 reads FQNNGV. The V gene lost 5 bases and the J gene lost 0 bases, with 9 bases spanning the gap. The CDR3 sequence is CASSLRTSTDTQYF. The CDR3 DNA is TGTGCCAGCAGCCTCAGGACTAGCACAGATACGCAGTATTTT.

The CDR3 DNA follows: TGCGCCAGCAGTGAGTCGAGGGGCGCCTCGAGCTCCTACAATGAGCAGTTCTTC. The encoded protein is CASSESRGASSSYNEQFF. The genes are TRBV10-1 and TRBJ2-1; D is perhaps TRBD1 or TRBD2 (5 bases each). V gave up 0 bases and J gave up 0 bases, with 15 bases separating them. CDR1 is WNHNN, CDR2 SYGVQD, per germline (reference sequence). CDR3 length: 18 residues.

The chain has TRBV5-1 and TRBJ1-3; no definite D call. The CDR3 length is 14 residues. The V gene lost 0 bases and the J gene lost 1 base, with 5 bases spanning the gap. Germline CDR1 reads SGHRS; CDR2 reads YFSETQ. The CDR3 reads CASSLAGSGNTIYF. DNA of the CDR3: TGCGCCAGCAGCTTGGCCGGGTCTGGAAACACCATATATTTT.

The chain carries TRBV5-4 and TRBJ1-4, with 8 bases aligning to TRBD1. J lost 2 bases, V lost 4 bases, and 4 bases had no gene match. This CDR3 is 15 amino acids long. Germline lookup yields CDR1 SGHNT and CDR2 YYREEE (reference sequence). The CDR3: CASSPDRVTNEKLFF. CDR3 in DNA: TGTGCCAGCAGCCCGGACAGGGTGACTAATGAAAAACTGTTTTTT.

This sequence joins TRBV5-1 and TRBJ2-1; tentatively, D is TRBD1 or TRBD2 (6 bases each). V gave up 1 base and J gave up 0 bases, with 32 bases separating them. Germline CDR1 and CDR2: SGHRS and YFSETQ. This CDR3 has 23 residues. The CDR3 region is CASSLLGFPRGASYQSSYNEQFF. CDR3 nucleotides: TGCGCCAGCAGCTTGTTGGGGTTTCCGAGGGGGGCCTCATATCAGAGCTCCTACAATGAGCAGTTCTTC.

V and J are TRBV7-9 and TRBJ1-1; D might be TRBD1 (6 bases). The V end lost 1 base, the J end lost 0 bases, and 12 bases lay between the germline ends. This CDR3 is built from 16 residues. CDR1 is SEHNR, CDR2 FQNEAQ, per germline (reference sequence). CDR3 DNA sequence: TGTGCCAGCAGCTTAGGCCAGGGGCGACTGAACACTGAAGCTTTCTTT. Protein: CASSLGQGRLNTEAFF.

The chain combines TRBV7-3 with TRBJ1-3; possibly TRBD1 for D (5 bases). The CDR3 contains 15 residues. Germline-derived CDR1 and CDR2 are SGHTA and FQGTGA. V lost 10 bases and J 2 bases, leaving 18 bases between the germline ends. In DNA form, the CDR3 reads TGTGCCAACGCGACAGCCCGGGGACCTGGAAACACCATATATTTT. Its translation is CANATARGPGNTIYF.

The chain links TRBV11-3 to TRBJ1-2; no reliable D call. Germline V gene sequence: CDR1 SGHNT, CDR2 YENEEA. This CDR3 contains 13 residues. V was cut by 8 bases and J by 6 bases, with 16 bases left in between. The CDR3 DNA sequence: TGTGCCAGCCCAATTCGAGCCCCACATGGCTACACCTTC. Protein: CASPIRAPHGYTF.

V gene TRBV5-1 combines with J gene TRBJ1-1; TRBD1 is a possible D gene (5 bases). This CDR3 is 17 amino acids long. V lost 2 bases and J lost 1, with 18 bases in between. Germline CDR1 and CDR2: SGHRS and YFSETQ. CDR3 sequence: CASSFVRGGAGNTEAFF. CDR3 sequence (DNA): TGCGCCAGCAGCTTTGTTCGGGGTGGGGCGGGGAACACTGAAGCTTTCTTT.

This chain uses TRBV18 with TRBJ1-2, with 8 positions matching TRBD1. The V segment lost 2 bases and the J segment 6 bases; nucleotides outside the gene matches: 11. This CDR3 contains 16 residues. Germline V gives CDR1 KGHSH, CDR2 LQKENI. The CDR3 nucleotides are TGTGCCAGCTCACCAGATGCAGGGGGCGTTTCGAATGGCTACACCTTC. Its protein is CASSPDAGGVSNGYTF.

The chain has TRBV29-1 and TRBJ1-1; D is uncertain. Deletions cut 1 base from V and 2 bases from J, with 14 bases between. The CDR3 is made up of 15 amino acids. Germline values: CDR1 SQVTM, CDR2 ANQGSEA. The CDR3 sequence: CSVEVLGSLNTEAFF. CDR3 nucleotide sequence: TGCAGCGTTGAAGTTCTGGGATCGTTAAACACTGAAGCTTTCTTT.

The V call is TRBV5-1, the J call TRBJ2-7; 8 bases align to TRBD1. CDR1 is SGHRS, CDR2 YFSETQ, per germline. Trimming cost V 4 bases and J 5 bases; bases outside gene matches: 5. The CDR3 runs 13 residues. CDR3 amino acids: CASSALQGDEQYF. In DNA form, the CDR3 reads TGCGCCAGCAGCGCCCTACAGGGGGACGAGCAGTACTTC.

The chain couples TRBV9 to TRBJ1-4, with D unclear. This CDR3 has 14 residues. Germline CDR1 reads SGDLS; CDR2 reads YYNGEE. V lost 0 bases and J 7 bases, leaving 10 bases between the germline ends. CDR3: CASSVGSQLEKLFF. The CDR3 DNA reads as TGTGCCAGCAGCGTAGGATCACAGCTTGAAAAACTGTTTTTT.

Points on this clone: A junction boundary mismatches the germline segment, possibly from a read error. The genes are TRBV7-3 and TRBJ1-1, with D uncertain. This CDR3 comprises 14 residues. The germline CDR1 and CDR2 sequences are SGHTA and FQGTGA. Here the CDR3 reads CASSLSQENTEASF. The CDR3 bases are TGTGCCAGCAGCTTATCCCAGGAGAACACTGAAGCTTCCTTT.

The chain is built from TRBV6-1 and TRBJ1-5; possibly TRBD1 for D (6 bases). The ends were cut back, 1 base at V and 3 bases at J, with 10 bases in the middle. The CDR3 is 15 residues long. The germline V gene encodes CDR1 MNHNS and CDR2 SASEGT. The CDR3 protein is CASSEGGQYNQPQHF. For the CDR3, the DNA is TGTGCCAGCAGTGAAGGGGGGCAGTACAATCAGCCCCAGCATTTT.

This sequence joins TRBV6-1 and TRBJ1-1; no reliable D call. Deletions cut 4 bases from V and 5 bases from J, with 8 bases between. This CDR3 region has 12 residues. Per germline, CDR1 MNHNS and CDR2 SASEGT. DNA of the CDR3: TGTGCCAGCAGTGTAGGAGGGACTGAAGCTTTCTTT. This gives the protein CASSVGGTEAFF.

V gene TRBV4-2 combines with J gene TRBJ2-3; TRBD2 matches at 15 bases. The CDR3 spans 17 residues. From germline, CDR1 is LGHNA and CDR2 YNFKEQ. Trimming at V came to 2 bases and at J to 5 bases, leaving 5 bases not matched to a gene. CDR3 protein: CASSQTGLAGGVDTQYF. DNA of the CDR3: TGTGCCAGCAGCCAAACGGGACTAGCGGGAGGTGTAGATACGCAGTATTTT.

In the case of this clone: This sample includes further DNA sequences coding for the same CDR3. The chain employs TRBV18 and TRBJ1-1; D is unresolved. With 3 bases removed from V and 1 base from J, the gap between germline ends came to 15 bases. Germline V gene data show CDR1 as KGHSH and CDR2 as LQKENI. The CDR3 spans 16 residues. CDR3 nucleotides: TGTGCCAGCTCACCTAGGACCCTCGATAGGAACACTGAAGCTTTCTTT. This translates into CASSPRTLDRNTEAFF. The variable domain in full, with the rest retrieved from reference TRBV18 and TRBJ1-1, is NAGVMQNPRHLVRRRGQEARLRCSPMKGHSHVYWYRQLPEEGLKFMVYLQKENIIDESGMPKERFSAEFPKEGPSILRIQQVVRGDSAAYFCASSPRTLDRNTEAFFGQGTRLTVV.